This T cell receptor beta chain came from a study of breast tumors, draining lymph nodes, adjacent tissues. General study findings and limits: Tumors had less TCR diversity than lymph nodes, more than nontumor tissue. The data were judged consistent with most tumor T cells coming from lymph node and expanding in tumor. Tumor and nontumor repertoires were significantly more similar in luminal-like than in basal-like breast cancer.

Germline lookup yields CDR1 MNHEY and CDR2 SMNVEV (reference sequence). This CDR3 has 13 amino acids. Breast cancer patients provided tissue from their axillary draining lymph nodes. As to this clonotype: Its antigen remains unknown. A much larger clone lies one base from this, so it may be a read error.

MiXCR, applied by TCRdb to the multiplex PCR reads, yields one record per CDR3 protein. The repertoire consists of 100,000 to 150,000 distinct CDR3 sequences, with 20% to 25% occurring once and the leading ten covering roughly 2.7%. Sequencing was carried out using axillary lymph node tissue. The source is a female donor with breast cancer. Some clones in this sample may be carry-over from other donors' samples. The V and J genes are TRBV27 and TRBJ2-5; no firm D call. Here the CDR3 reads CASSLDHQETQCF. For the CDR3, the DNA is TGTGCCAGCAGTTTGGATCACCAAGAGACCCAGTGCTTC.